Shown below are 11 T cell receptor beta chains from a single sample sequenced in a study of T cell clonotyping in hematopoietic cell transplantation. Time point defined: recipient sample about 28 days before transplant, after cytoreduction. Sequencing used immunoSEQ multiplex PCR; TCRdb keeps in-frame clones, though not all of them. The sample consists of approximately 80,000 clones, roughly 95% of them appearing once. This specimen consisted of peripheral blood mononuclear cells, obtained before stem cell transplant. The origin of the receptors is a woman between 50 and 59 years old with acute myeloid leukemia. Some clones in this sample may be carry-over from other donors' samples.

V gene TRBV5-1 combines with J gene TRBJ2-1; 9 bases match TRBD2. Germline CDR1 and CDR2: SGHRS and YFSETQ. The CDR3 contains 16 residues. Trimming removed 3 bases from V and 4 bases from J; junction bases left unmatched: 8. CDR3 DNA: TGCGCCAGCAGCTACTATAGCGGGAGTGGGTACAATGAGCAGTTCTTC. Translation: CASSYYSGSGYNEQFF.

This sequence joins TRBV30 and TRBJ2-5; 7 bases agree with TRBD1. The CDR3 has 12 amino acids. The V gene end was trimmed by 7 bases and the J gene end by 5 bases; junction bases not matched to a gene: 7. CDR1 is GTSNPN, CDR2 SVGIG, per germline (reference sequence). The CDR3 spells CAYNRGRETQYF. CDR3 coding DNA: TGTGCCTATAACAGGGGCCGGGAGACCCAGTACTTC.

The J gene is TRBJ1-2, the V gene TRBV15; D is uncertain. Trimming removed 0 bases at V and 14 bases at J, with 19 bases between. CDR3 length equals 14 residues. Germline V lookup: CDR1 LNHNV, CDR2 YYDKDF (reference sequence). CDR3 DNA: TGTGCCACCAGCAGAGATTTTATGACCGGGTTGGGTACCTTC. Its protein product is CATSRDFMTGLGTF.

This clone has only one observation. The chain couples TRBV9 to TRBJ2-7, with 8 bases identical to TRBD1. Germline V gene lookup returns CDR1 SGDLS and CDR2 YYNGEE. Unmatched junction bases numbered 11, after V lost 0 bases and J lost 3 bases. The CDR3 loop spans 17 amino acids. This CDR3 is CASSVVRVRDRIYEQYF. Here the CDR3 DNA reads TGTGCCAGCAGCGTAGTCCGGGTCCGGGACAGGATCTACGAGCAGTACTTC.

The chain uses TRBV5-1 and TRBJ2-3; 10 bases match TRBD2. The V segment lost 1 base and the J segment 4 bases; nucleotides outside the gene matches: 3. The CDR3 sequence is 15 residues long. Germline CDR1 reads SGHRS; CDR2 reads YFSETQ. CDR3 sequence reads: CASSLSLAGADTQYF. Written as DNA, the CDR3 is TGCGCCAGCAGCTTGAGCCTAGCGGGGGCAGATACGCAGTATTTT.

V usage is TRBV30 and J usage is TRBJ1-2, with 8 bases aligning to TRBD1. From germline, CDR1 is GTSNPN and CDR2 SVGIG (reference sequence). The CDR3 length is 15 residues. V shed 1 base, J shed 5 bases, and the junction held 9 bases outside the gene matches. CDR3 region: CAWSAPGGQRYGYTF. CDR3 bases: TGTGCCTGGAGTGCCCCAGGGGGCCAACGGTATGGCTACACCTTC.

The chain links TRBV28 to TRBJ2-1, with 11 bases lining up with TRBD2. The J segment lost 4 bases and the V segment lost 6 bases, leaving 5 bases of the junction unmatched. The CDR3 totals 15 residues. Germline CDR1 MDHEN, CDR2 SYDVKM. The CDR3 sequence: CASRILAGVYNEQFF. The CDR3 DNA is TGTGCCAGCAGGATACTAGCGGGGGTTTACAATGAGCAGTTCTTC.

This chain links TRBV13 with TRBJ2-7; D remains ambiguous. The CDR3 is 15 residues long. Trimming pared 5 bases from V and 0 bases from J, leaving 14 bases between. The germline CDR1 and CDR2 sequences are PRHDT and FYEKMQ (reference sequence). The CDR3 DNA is TGTGCCAGCAGCCCCTCGCCAAGGAGCTCCTACGAGCAGTACTTC. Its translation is CASSPSPRSSYEQYF.

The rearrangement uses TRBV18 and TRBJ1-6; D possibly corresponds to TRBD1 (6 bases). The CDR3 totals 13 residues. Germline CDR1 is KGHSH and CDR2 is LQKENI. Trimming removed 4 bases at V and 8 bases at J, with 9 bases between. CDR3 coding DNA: TGTGCCAGCTCACAGGCAGGGGATTCACCCCTCCACTTT. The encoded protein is CASSQAGDSPLHF.

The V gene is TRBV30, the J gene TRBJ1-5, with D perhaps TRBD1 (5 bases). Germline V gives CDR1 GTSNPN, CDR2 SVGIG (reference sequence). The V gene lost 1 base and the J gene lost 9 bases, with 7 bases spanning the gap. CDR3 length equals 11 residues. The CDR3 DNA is TGTGCCTGGAGTGGGGGGGGGCCCCAGCATTTT. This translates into CAWSGGGPQHF.

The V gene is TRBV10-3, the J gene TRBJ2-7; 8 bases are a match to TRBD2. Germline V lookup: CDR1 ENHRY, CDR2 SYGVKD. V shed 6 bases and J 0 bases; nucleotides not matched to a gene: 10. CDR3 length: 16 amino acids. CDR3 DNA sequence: TGTGCCATCAGGTTATCAACTAGCGGAGACTCCTACGAGCAGTACTTC. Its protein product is CAIRLSTSGDSYEQYF.